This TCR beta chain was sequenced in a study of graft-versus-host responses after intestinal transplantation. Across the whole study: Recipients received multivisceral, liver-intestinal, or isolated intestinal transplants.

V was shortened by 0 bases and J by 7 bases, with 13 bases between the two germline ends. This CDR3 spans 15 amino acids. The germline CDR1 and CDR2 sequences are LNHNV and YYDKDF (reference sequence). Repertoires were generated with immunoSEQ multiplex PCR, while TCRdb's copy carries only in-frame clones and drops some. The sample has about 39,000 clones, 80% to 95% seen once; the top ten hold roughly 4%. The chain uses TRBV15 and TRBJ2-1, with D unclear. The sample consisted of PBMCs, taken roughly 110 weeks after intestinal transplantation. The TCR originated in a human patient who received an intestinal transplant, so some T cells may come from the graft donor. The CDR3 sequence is CATSRDWGGPNEQFF. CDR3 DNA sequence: TGTGCCACCAGCAGAGATTGGGGTGGCCCTAATGAGCAGTTCTTC. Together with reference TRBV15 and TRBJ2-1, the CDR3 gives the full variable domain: DAMVIQNPRYQVTQFGKPVTLSCSQTLNHNVMYWYQQKSSQAPKLLFHYYDKDFNNEADTPDNFQSRRPNTSFCFLDIRSPGLGDTAMYLCATSRDWGGPNEQFFGPGTRLTVL.